This T cell receptor (beta chain) derives from a study of cytomegalovirus exposure and HLA in healthy donors. 13 Jbeta primers and 60 Vbeta primers were used for the PCR. Here immunoSEQ multiplex PCR was the method, and the copy in TCRdb shows in-frame clones only, minus some. The profile covers fewer than 200,000 clones, with more than 75% appearing a single time and 14% taken by the ten largest. Sequencing was done on a sample of PBMCs. The source of this sequence is a woman aged 30 to 39 in good health and CMV-seropositive.

The DNA for the CDR3 is TGCGCCAGCAGCCATGGACAGGGCGGCACTGAAGCTTTCTTT. Protein sequence: CASSHGQGGTEAFF. The chain is built from TRBV4-3 and TRBJ1-1; the match to TRBD1 covers 8 bases. Germline V gene lookup returns CDR1 LGHNA and CDR2 YSLEER. CDR3 length: 14 residues. Trimming at V came to 3 bases and at J to 4 bases, leaving 4 bases not matched to a gene.